Each of the 16 T cell receptor beta chains below was sequenced from the same sample in a study of CD8+ T cells in alopecia areata. cDNA prepared by RNA extraction and subsequent reverse transcription served as the template for sequencing. Data came from immunoSEQ multiplex PCR; TCRdb stores just in-frame clones and leaves some out. The profile covers under 350,000 clones, with 58% appearing a single time and under 2% taken by the ten largest. The treatment denotes: oral pan-JAK inhibitor, 5-10 mg twice daily. Material: CD4+ T cells sorted from blood, obtained at week 24, from a patient treated with tofacitinib. The receptors were gathered from a human donor with alopecia areata.

In the case of this clone: This specimen includes other DNA sequences encoding the same CDR3. The CDR3 DNA reads as TGTGCCAGCAGCCCGACAGGGGATCAGCCCCAGCATTTT. Protein sequence: CASSPTGDQPQHF. The chain couples TRBV7-9 to TRBJ1-5; 8 nucleotides align to TRBD1. CDR3 length: 13 residues. The trim removed 5 bases at V and 5 bases at J, leaving 2 bases unmatched. Germline V gene lookup returns CDR1 SEHNR and CDR2 FQNEAQ (reference sequence). The variable domain in full, with the rest retrieved from reference TRBV7-9 and TRBJ1-5, is DTGVSQNPRHKITKRGQNVTFRCDPISEHNRLYWYRQTLGQGPEFLTYFQNEAQLEKSRLLSDRFSAERPKGSFSTLEIQRTEQGDSAMYLCASSPTGDQPQHFGDGTRLSIL.

V gene TRBV4-1 combines with J gene TRBJ2-2; D is ambiguous. CDR1 is MGHRA and CDR2 is YSYEKL in the germline V gene. V was shortened by 4 bases and J by 6 bases, with 9 bases between the two germline ends. The CDR3 loop spans 13 amino acids. CDR3 residues: CASSPSRPGELFF. CDR3 sequence (DNA): TGCGCCAGCAGCCCCTCCAGGCCCGGGGAGCTGTTTTTT.

The chain uses TRBV4-1 and TRBJ2-1, with 9 bases lining up with TRBD2. The V segment lost 1 base and the J segment 7 bases; nucleotides outside the gene matches: 11. Germline loops: CDR1 MGHRA, CDR2 YSYEKL. The length of the CDR3 is 17 residues. The CDR3 protein is CASSQGASGGLGNEQFF. DNA of the CDR3: TGCGCCAGCAGCCAAGGCGCAAGCGGGGGGTTGGGGAATGAGCAGTTCTTC.

The J gene is TRBJ2-7, the V gene TRBV25-1; TRBD1 might be the D (5 bases). V lost 8 bases to trimming and J lost 2 bases, with 10 bases between them. Germline loops: CDR1 MGHDK, CDR2 SYGVNS. The CDR3 covers 12 residues. CDR3 region: CASAGIPYEQYF. CDR3 coding DNA: TGTGCCAGCGCAGGGATTCCCTACGAGCAGTACTTC.

This clone has more than one count but fewer than ten. V gene TRBV29-1 combines with J gene TRBJ2-5; 8 positions agree with TRBD2. The V segment lost 4 bases and the J segment 7 bases; nucleotides outside the gene matches: 5. Germline CDR1 and CDR2: SQVTM and ANQGSEA. The CDR3 covers 12 residues. The CDR3, as DNA: TGCAGCGTTGTGGGACTAGAGGGGACCCAGTACTTC. Its protein product is CSVVGLEGTQYF.

V is TRBV4-1 and J is TRBJ1-1; D remains ambiguous. The CDR3 is made up of 13 amino acids. CDR1 is MGHRA and CDR2 is YSYEKL in the germline V gene. V was pared by 3 bases and J by 10 bases, with 15 bases between. The CDR3 protein is CASSHFGPGGAFF. In DNA form, the CDR3 reads TGCGCCAGCAGCCACTTCGGCCCCGGCGGAGCTTTCTTT.

This sequence joins TRBV27 and TRBJ2-7; TRBD1 is a possible D gene (6 bases). Germline lookup yields CDR1 MNHEY and CDR2 SMNVEV (reference sequence). The CDR3 consists of 16 residues. With 3 bases removed from V and 1 base from J, the gap between germline ends came to 16 bases. CDR3 protein: CASSLGFGQSSYEQYF. The DNA of the CDR3 is TGTGCCAGCAGTTTGGGTTTCGGACAGAGTTCCTACGAGCAGTACTTC.

CDR3 sequence: CASSGAGTGGLTNTGELFF. DNA for the CDR3: TGTGCCAGCAGTGGAGCCGGGACAGGGGGCCTAACGAACACCGGGGAGCTGTTTTTT. This chain uses TRBV2 with TRBJ2-2, with 12 bases matching TRBD1. CDR1 SNHLY and CDR2 FYNNEI come from the germline V gene. V shed 4 bases, J shed 0 bases, and the junction held 9 bases outside the gene matches. CDR3 size: 19 residues. Complete variable domain (other parts from reference TRBV2 and TRBJ2-2): EPEVTQTPSHQVTQMGQEVILRCVPISNHLYFYWYRQILGQKVEFLVSFYNNEISEKSEIFDDQFSVERPDGSNFTLKIRSTKLEDSAMYFCASSGAGTGGLTNTGELFFGEGSRLTVL.

The chain is built from TRBV27 and TRBJ2-7; D remains unclear. V lost 6 bases to trimming and J lost 2 bases, with 14 bases between them. Germline V CDR1 and CDR2: MNHEY, SMNVEV (reference sequence). This CDR3 region has 14 residues. For the CDR3, the DNA is TGTGCCAGCAGCCCCCGGAACAGACCCTACGAGCAGTACTTC. This translates into CASSPRNRPYEQYF.

This clone was seen a few times. The chain joins TRBV6-1 to TRBJ1-1; D call uncertain. The CDR3 contains 12 residues. Germline values: CDR1 MNHNS, CDR2 SASEGT. The V and J ends lost 3 bases and 4 bases respectively, with 6 bases between them. The CDR3: CASSDGVTEAFF. For the CDR3, the DNA is TGTGCCAGCAGTGACGGGGTCACTGAAGCTTTCTTT.

The V gene is TRBV5-1, the J gene TRBJ2-7; D not certain. Germline assignment: CDR1 SGHRS and CDR2 YFSETQ. V was pared by 0 bases and J by 0 bases, with 7 bases between. This CDR3 has 14 residues. The CDR3: CASSLGVSSYEQYF. The CDR3 bases are TGCGCCAGCAGCTTGGGGGTAAGCTCCTACGAGCAGTACTTC.

The chain links TRBV2 to TRBJ1-1; unclear D gene. V was shortened by 8 bases and J by 0 bases, with 10 bases between the two germline ends. The CDR3 is 13 residues long. Germline CDR1 is SNHLY and CDR2 is FYNNEI. CDR3 DNA sequence: TGTGCCAGCGGCACCGGGATGAACACTGAAGCTTTCTTT. It codes for CASGTGMNTEAFF.

The V and J genes are TRBV25-1 and TRBJ1-2; weak D call: TRBD1 (5 bases). Germline-derived CDR1 and CDR2 are MGHDK and SYGVNS. V lost 2 bases and J 6 bases, leaving 13 bases between the germline ends. CDR3 length: 14 residues. CDR3: CASSEAGRGDGYTF. DNA for the CDR3: TGTGCCAGCAGTGAAGCGGGGAGAGGGGATGGCTACACCTTC.

J is TRBJ2-1 and V is TRBV25-1; D possibly corresponds to TRBD1 (6 bases). V was cut by 6 bases and J by 3 bases, with 21 bases left in between. The germline V gene encodes CDR1 MGHDK and CDR2 SYGVNS. CDR3 size: 17 residues. The CDR3 nucleotides are TGTGCCAGCAGGGAAGCAACATCCTCCAGGGGCTACAATGAGCAGTTCTTC. Its protein product is CASREATSSRGYNEQFF.

In this sample, this clone turned up a few times. This chain connects TRBV7-2 to TRBJ2-7; D ambiguous. CDR1 is SGHTA and CDR2 is FQGNSA in the germline V gene. V gave up 7 bases and J gave up 3 bases, with 7 bases separating them. The CDR3 is made up of 11 amino acids. CDR3 sequence (DNA): TGTGCCAGCACCCCAGGCTACGAGCAGTACTTC. This codes for CASTPGYEQYF.

Note on this clone: The sample carries other DNA sequences with the same CDR3. CDR3 amino acids: CASSEGLAGETQYF. In DNA form, the CDR3 reads TGTGCCAGCAGTGAAGGATTGGCAGGAGAGACCCAGTACTTC. The chain combines TRBV2 with TRBJ2-5; D gene unclear. V lost 1 base and J 4 bases, leaving 10 bases between the germline ends. CDR3 length: 14 residues. The V gene's germline CDR1 is SNHLY and CDR2 FYNNEI.